Below, 3 T cell receptor beta chains from the same sample are listed, as sequenced in a study of T cells after yellow fever vaccination. MiXCR was run by TCRdb on the 5' RACE reads, yielding one entry per CDR3 protein. Altogether under 150,000 distinct CDR3 sequences are present, 7.7% being singletons, with the ten largest covering roughly 0.77%. The source was CD4+ T cells sorted from PBMCs, collected 5 days after the yellow fever booster vaccination. The receptor set was obtained from a man aged 25 to 40 who received the YFV17D yellow fever vaccine.

This clonotype was counted many times. The CDR3 region is CSVVSAYSYEQYF. CDR3 coding DNA: TGCAGCGTTGTGTCAGCTTACTCCTACGAGCAGTACTTC. The J gene is TRBJ2-7, the V gene TRBV29-1; D uncertain. The V gene's germline CDR1 is SQVTM and CDR2 ANQGSEA. The V end lost 4 bases, the J end lost 0 bases, and 10 bases lay between the germline ends. The CDR3 has 13 residues.

This clonotype has at least ten counts. CDR3 region: CASSRNGQNTGELFF. In DNA, the CDR3 is TGTGCCAGCTCACGGAATGGACAGAACACCGGGGAGCTGTTTTTT. The J gene is TRBJ2-2, the V gene TRBV18, with D tentatively TRBD1 (5 bases). The germline V gene has CDR1 KGHSH and CDR2 LQKENI. This CDR3 region has 15 residues. V was clipped by 4 bases and J by 1 base, with 10 bases between them.

This clonotype has at least ten counts. This sequence joins TRBV6-1 and TRBJ2-2; D unclear. Trimming took off 4 bases at V and 1 base at J, with 16 bases between the two ends. Germline V gene lookup returns CDR1 MNHNS and CDR2 SASEGT. There are 17 residues in the CDR3. CDR3 sequence reads: CASSVAPGKMNTGELFF. The DNA of the CDR3 is TGTGCCAGCAGTGTCGCCCCTGGGAAAATGAACACCGGGGAGCTGTTTTTT.